This TCR beta chain appears in the sequencing data of a study of technical replicates of blood from several donors. Trimming removed 3 bases at V and 6 bases at J, with 8 bases between. Germline CDR1 is DFQATT and CDR2 is SNEGSKA (reference sequence). This CDR3 comprises 11 residues. Clones were read by immunoSEQ multiplex PCR, and TCRdb kept only the in-frame ones, dropping some. The sample holds over 45,000 clones, roughly 92% seen once. The genes are TRBV20-1 and TRBJ1-1, with TRBD1 as a possible D gene (5 bases). Material for sequencing was PBMCs. The receptor's source is a human donor in good health. Some clones in this sample may be carry-over from other donors' samples. The CDR3 nucleotides are TGCAGTGCTAGTGGGGCAGCTGAAGCTTTCTTT. It encodes CSASGAAEAFF.